Listed below are T cell receptor beta chains from one sample, sequenced in a study of blood T cells in healthy people across ages. TCRdb used MiXCR to reprocess the 5' RACE reads, holding one entry per CDR3 protein. The sample contains some 1,800,000 distinct CDR3 sequences, roughly 43% of which appear only once. The sample comprised blood. These receptors all stem from a human donor in good health. CDR3s include the opening cysteine and the closing phenylalanine or tryptophan. The order of the fields is J gene, D gene, V gene, clone size, CDR3 DNA, CDR3 protein. D genes are given only for firm matches. Clone size is given for some rows only: seen once, a few or many times, or a class if the clone is expanded.

TRBJ2-1	-	TRBV20-1	few	TGCAGTGCTAGAGTAACAGGGATTTTAAATGAGCAGTTCTTC	CSARVTGILNEQFF
TRBJ2-7	-	TRBV4-3	-	TGCGCCAGCAGCCGAGATCTGATAAGGAGTTACGAGCAGTACTTC	CASSRDLIRSYEQYF
TRBJ2-2	-	TRBV7-2	many	TGTGCCAGCAGCCCGACAGAGATTAACACCGGGGAGCTGTTTTTT	CASSPTEINTGELFF
TRBJ2-7	-	TRBV20-1	-	TGCAGTGCCATATACCAGGGGAAGTGCGAGCAGTACTTC	CSAIYQGKCEQYF
TRBJ2-5	TRBD2	TRBV7-8	-	TGTGCCAGCAGCTTAGTTTTGTCTAGCGGGGGGTCGAGAGAGACCCAGTACTTC	CASSLVLSSGGSRETQYF
TRBJ1-6	-	TRBV28	once	TGTGCCAGCAGTTTCGAACAGACCCTATATAATTCACCCCTCCACTTT	CASSFEQTLYNSPLHF
TRBJ2-2	-	TRBV5-6	-	TGTGCCAGCAGCTTGTCCGCCTGGAACACCGGGGAGCTGTTTTTT	CASSLSAWNTGELFF
TRBJ1-2	TRBD1	TRBV5-1	few	TGCGCCAGCAGCTTGGGGAATCGGGACAGGTTGAAGGGCTACACCTTC	CASSLGNRDRLKGYTF
TRBJ2-7	-	TRBV12-3/TRBV12-4	-	TGTGCCAGCAGTCTAATCACAGAGCCCTACGAGCAGTACTTC	CASSLITEPYEQYF
TRBJ1-1	-	TRBV20-1	-	TGCAGTGCTACCACCCCCGGGACTAGTGACACTGAAGCTTTCTTT	CSATTPGTSDTEAFF
TRBJ2-1	-	TRBV12-3/TRBV12-4	-	TGTGCCAGCACTATTGACATTAGCTCCTACAATGAGCAGTTCTTC	CASTIDISSYNEQFF
TRBJ2-1	TRBD2	TRBV3-1	-	TGTGCCAGCAGCCCCTCGGGACTAGCGGTTTACAATGAGCAGTTCTTC	CASSPSGLAVYNEQFF
TRBJ1-1	-	TRBV4-1	few	TGCGCCAGCAGCCGGCTAGGGGACTACGACACTGAAGCTTTCTTT	CASSRLGDYDTEAFF
TRBJ2-3	-	TRBV7-6	few	TGTGCCAGCAGCTCCGGGACCAATACGCAGTATTTT	CASSSGTNTQYF
TRBJ1-6	-	TRBV6-1	once	TGTGCCAGCAGTGGGGGGTTGAATCCACCCCTCCACTTT	CASSGGLNPPLHF
TRBJ2-7	-	TRBV4-2	many	TGTGCCAGCAGCCAAGAGTGGACTGGGGCAACCTACGAGCAGTACTTC	CASSQEWTGATYEQYF
TRBJ2-5	-	TRBV6-2/TRBV6-3	-	TGTGCCAGCAGGCTCCCCCAGGGGCCGAACCAAGAGACCCAGTACTTC	CASRLPQGPNQETQYF
TRBJ2-5	-	TRBV20-1	-	TGCAGTGTTAAGGGGTCTAGGGGGAAAAGAGAGACCCAGTACTTC	CSVKGSRGKRETQYF
TRBJ2-7	TRBD1	TRBV20-1	-	TGCAGTGCTAGCACCGGGACAGGTATGGACGAGCAGTACTTC	CSASTGTGMDEQYF
TRBJ2-7	TRBD1	TRBV20-1	-	TGCAGTGCTCCTCCTTGGGGACAGGCCTACGAGCAGTACTTC	CSAPPWGQAYEQYF
TRBJ2-7	-	TRBV12-3/TRBV12-4	few	TGTGCCAGCAGTTTATGGGGGACGGGATACGAGCAGTACTTC	CASSLWGTGYEQYF
TRBJ2-1	-	TRBV6-1	-	TGTGCCAGCAGTGCGACTCGGTTCTACAATGAGCAGTTCTTC	CASSATRFYNEQFF
TRBJ2-7	TRBD1	TRBV7-2	-	TGTGCCAGCAGCGAACGAAGGGGGCCTCTCGAGCAGTACTTC	CASSERRGPLEQYF
TRBJ1-2	-	TRBV29-1	few	TGCAGCGTTGTAGAGGGGGGATTAAACTATGGCTACACCTTC	CSVVEGGLNYGYTF
TRBJ2-7	TRBD2	TRBV4-2	few	TGTGCCAGCAGCCAAGTTGAAGCGGGGACCTACGAGCAGTACTTC	CASSQVEAGTYEQYF
TRBJ2-5	-	TRBV29-1	few	TGCAGCCAAAGAAGAGGGGAGACCCAGTACTTC	CSQRRGETQYF
TRBJ2-5	-	TRBV2	-	TGTGCCAGCAGTACCACTAGCTATGAGACCCAGTACTTC	CASSTTSYETQYF
TRBJ1-2	-	TRBV4-1	few	TGCGCCAGCAGCCAAGAAGAGGGGCCCTATGGCTACACCTTC	CASSQEEGPYGYTF
TRBJ2-1	TRBD2	TRBV5-1	-	TGCGCCAGCAGCCCGGGACTAGCGGGGGGGATCTCCTACAATGAGCAGTTCTTC	CASSPGLAGGISYNEQFF
TRBJ2-5	TRBD2	TRBV2	-	TGTGCCAGCAGCGGATTAGCGGGGGGGAGCGGCGAGACCCAGTACTTC	CASSGLAGGSGETQYF
TRBJ2-1	-	TRBV7-2	-	TGTGCCAGCAGCCGATCGGTGCGAGACCCCTACAATGAGCAGTTCTTC	CASSRSVRDPYNEQFF
TRBJ2-7	TRBD2	TRBV28	-	TGTGCCAGCTCTAATAGCGGGGCCCCCTCCTACGAGCAGTACTTC	CASSNSGAPSYEQYF
TRBJ2-5	-	TRBV6-1	-	TGTGCCAGCAGTGAAAGGGCCCTACCTCGGGAGACCCAGTACTTC	CASSERALPRETQYF
TRBJ2-3	-	TRBV15	-	TGTGCCACCAGCAGGGGCAGGGAAATCACAGATACGCAGTATTTT	CATSRGREITDTQYF
TRBJ1-6	TRBD1	TRBV9	-	TGTGCCAGCAGCCCCCTAGGGACAGGGAGAGGGAATTCACCCCTCCACTTT	CASSPLGTGRGNSPLHF
TRBJ2-7	-	TRBV28	once	TGTGCCAGCAATCCCCAGGGGTGGGTCTACGAGCAGTACTTC	CASNPQGWVYEQYF
TRBJ1-2	-	TRBV29-1	-	TGCAGCGTTGGGGGTAGTAACTATGGCTGCACCTTC	CSVGGSNYGCTF
TRBJ2-5	TRBD2	TRBV7-2	-	TGTGCCAGCAGCTCTAGCGGGAGTCTGCAGACCCAGTACTTC	CASSSSGSLQTQYF
TRBJ2-3	TRBD2	TRBV6-5	few	TGTGCCAGCAGTTACTCAGCTAGCGGGGGGGCCCCAGATACGCAGTATTTT	CASSYSASGGAPDTQYF
TRBJ2-7	-	TRBV6-5	-	TGTGCCAGCAGTTACTCGACAGAGTGCTACGAGCAGTACTTC	CASSYSTECYEQYF
TRBJ2-1	-	TRBV29-1	-	TGCAGCCTGAGGGGGACCCAAGAGACCCAGTTCTTC	CSLRGTQETQFF
TRBJ1-5	-	TRBV4-1	once	TGCGCCAGCAGCCAATGGGCCGTGGCGATCCGGGAGGATCAGCCCCAGCATTTT	CASSQWAVAIREDQPQHF
TRBJ1-1	-	TRBV24-1	-	TGTGCCACCAGTGATTCCAGGGGCTCCCCGGAAGCTTTCTTT	CATSDSRGSPEAFF